This entry describes one T cell receptor beta chain. Its antigen is unknown. This specimen includes other DNA sequences encoding the same CDR3. Healthy bone marrow donors formed the donor group. The sample originates from a study of cytomegalovirus exposure and HLA in healthy donors. Study-level points and caveats: Earlier results showed most TCR beta V segments being productive about 87% or about 30% of the time. Altogether, more than 150 TCR beta chains were recorded as cytomegalovirus-associated.

Both 60 Vbeta primers and 13 Jbeta primers went into the PCR. Assay used: immunoSEQ multiplex PCR; TCRdb lists only in-frame clones, some missing. There are about 140,000 clones in the sample, with 2% to 2.5% held by the top ten. CDR3 length equals 15 residues. Germline CDR1 is SGHDT and CDR2 is YYEEEE. J lost 2 bases, V lost 0 bases, and 2 bases had no gene match. The sequence derives from a woman younger than 30 in good health and CMV-seronegative. Source material: PBMCs. The chain links TRBV5-6 to TRBJ1-2, with TRBD1 identical over 9 bases. The CDR3 nucleotides are TGTGCCAGCAGCTTGGGGACAGGGGCGAACTATGGCTACACCTTC. It encodes CASSLGTGANYGYTF. Drawing the rest from reference TRBV5-6 and TRBJ1-2, the complete variable domain is DAGVTQSPTHLIKTRGQQVTLRCSPKSGHDTVSWYQQALGQGPQFIFQYYEEEERQRGNFPDRFSGHQFPNYSSELNVNALLLGDSALYLCASSLGTGANYGYTFGSGTRLTVV.